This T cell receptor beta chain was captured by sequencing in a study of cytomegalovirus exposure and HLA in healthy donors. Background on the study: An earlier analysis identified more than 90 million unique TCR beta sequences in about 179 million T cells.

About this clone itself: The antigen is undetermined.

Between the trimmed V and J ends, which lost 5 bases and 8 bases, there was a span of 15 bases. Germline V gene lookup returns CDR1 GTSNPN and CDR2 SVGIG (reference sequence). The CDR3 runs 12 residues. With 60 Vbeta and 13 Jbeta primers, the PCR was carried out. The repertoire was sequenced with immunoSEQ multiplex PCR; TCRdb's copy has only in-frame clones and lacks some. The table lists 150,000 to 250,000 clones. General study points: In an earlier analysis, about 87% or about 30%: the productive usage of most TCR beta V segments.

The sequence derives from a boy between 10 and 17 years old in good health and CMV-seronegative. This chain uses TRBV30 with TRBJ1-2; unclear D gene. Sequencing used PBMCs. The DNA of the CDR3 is TGTGCCTGGGGTCGGGTGGGAGGCGGCTACACCTTC. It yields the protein CAWGRVGGGYTF.